The clone carrying this T cell receptor beta chain was seen at least ten times. The record originates from a study of early T cells in non-severe SARS-CoV-2 infection. V dropped 5 bases and J dropped 6 bases, with 8 bases sitting between them. CDR3 length: 12 amino acids. Germline lookup yields CDR1 SGHVS and CDR2 FQNEAQ. Tagging with unique molecular identifiers was applied to individual cDNA molecules. One entry per CDR3 protein, called by TCRdb with MiXCR from the 5' RACE reads. The sample records 20,000 to 25,000 distinct CDR3 sequences, around 4.5% being singletons. What was sequenced was whole blood. The chain combines TRBV7-8 with TRBJ2-1; unclear D gene. This TCR came from an adult who was a healthcare worker with PCR-confirmed SARS-CoV-2 infection or an uninfected control (not recorded which). The CDR3 DNA reads TGTGCCAGCAGCACCATGATCAATGAGCAGTTCTTC. Its translation: CASSTMINEQFF. Using reference TRBV7-8 and TRBJ2-1 for the parts outside the CDR3, the full variable domain is GAGVSQSPRYKVAKRGQDVALRCDPISGHVSLFWYQQALGQGPEFLTYFQNEAQLDKSGLPSDRFFAERPEGSVSTLKIQRTQQEDSAVYLCASSTMINEQFFGPGTRLTVL.